The next 21 T cell receptor beta chains were all read from a single sample in a study of identical twins. TCRdb reanalysed the 5' RACE reads using MiXCR and keeps one entry per CDR3 protein. The sample includes about 450,000 distinct CDR3 sequences, about 18% of them seen just once. Sequencing was done on a sample of naive T cells sorted from blood. The receptors here all came from a man between 50 and 59 years old in good health.

This clonotype was seen a few times. The chain couples TRBV7-6 to TRBJ1-2, with D maybe TRBD1 (6 bases). Trimming took 2 bases from V and 0 from J, leaving 10 bases between them. This CDR3 spans 15 amino acids. From germline, CDR1 is SGHVS and CDR2 FNYEAQ. Here the CDR3 reads CASSLKGVANYGYTF. The CDR3 nucleotides read TGTGCCAGCAGCTTAAAGGGGGTAGCTAACTATGGCTACACCTTC.

At least ten counts were recorded for this clonotype. The CDR3 coding sequence is TGTGCCAGCAGCTCCGCCGGGACGCCCTACGAGCAGTACTTC. It is translated as CASSSAGTPYEQYF. This chain uses TRBV6-1 with TRBJ2-7, with D perhaps TRBD1 or TRBD2 (5 bases each). The CDR3 extends over 14 amino acids. Germline values: CDR1 MNHNS, CDR2 SASEGT. With 6 bases removed from V and 2 bases from J, the gap between germline ends came to 14 bases.

This clonotype was counted a few times. In DNA form, the CDR3 reads TGTGCCTGGAGTACGGGACTAGCAGACCAAGAGACCCAGTACTTC. Its translation: CAWSTGLADQETQYF. The V and J genes are TRBV30 and TRBJ2-5, with 9 bases that match TRBD2. The CDR3 runs to 15 residues. Germline V CDR1 and CDR2: GTSNPN, SVGIG (reference sequence). V shed 2 bases and J 0 bases; nucleotides not matched to a gene: 4.

This clonotype has only a few counts. This chain links TRBV7-3 with TRBJ2-6; D might be TRBD1 (5 bases). Trimming removed 0 bases from V and 3 bases from J, with 12 bases in between. CDR3 size: 17 residues. Germline assignment: CDR1 SGHTA and CDR2 FQGTGA. CDR3 bases: TGTGCCAGCAGCTTAACAGCAGGGATCGGTGGGGCCAACGTCCTGACTTTC. It translates to CASSLTAGIGGANVLTF.

This clonotype was recorded at least ten times. This rearrangement joins TRBV11-2 to TRBJ2-5; 10 bases are shared with TRBD1. The germline gives CDR1 SGHAT, CDR2 FQNNGV. The CDR3 is 15 residues long. Trimming at V came to 4 bases and at J to 2 bases, leaving 4 bases not matched to a gene. CDR3 residues: CASSYGQGGQETQYF. Written as DNA, the CDR3 is TGTGCCAGCAGCTATGGACAGGGGGGACAAGAGACCCAGTACTTC.

This clonotype was counted many times. V gene TRBV24-1 combines with J gene TRBJ2-1; 9 nucleotides match TRBD2. Germline V lookup: CDR1 KGHDR, CDR2 SFDVKD. The CDR3 totals 18 residues. Trimming cost V 4 bases and J 5 bases; bases outside gene matches: 14. In nucleotides, the CDR3 is TGTGCCACCAGTGACGCCCTCGAGGCGGGGGGGGGCCACAATGAGCAGTTCTTC. Protein sequence: CATSDALEAGGGHNEQFF.

This clonotype was seen a few times. The chain has TRBV6-5 and TRBJ1-4; D possibly corresponds to TRBD1 (6 bases). The V gene lost 0 bases and the J gene lost 11 bases, with 7 bases spanning the gap. This CDR3 comprises 12 residues. Germline-derived CDR1 and CDR2 are MNHEY and SVGAGI. CDR3 sequence reads: CASSYSQGKLFF. The CDR3, as DNA: TGTGCCAGCAGTTACTCTCAGGGGAAACTGTTTTTT.

The chain uses TRBV4-3 and TRBJ2-4; D is unclear. Per germline, CDR1 LGHNA and CDR2 YSLEER. Trimming removed 0 bases at V and 0 bases at J, with 12 bases between. This CDR3 contains 17 residues. CDR3 in DNA: TGCGCCAGCAGCCAAGATTGGGTGGACCTAGCCAAAAACATTCAGTACTTC. Translating it yields CASSQDWVDLAKNIQYF.

This clonotype was seen repeatedly, ten times or more. The rearrangement links TRBV4-2 to TRBJ2-5; D gene uncertain. CDR1 LGHNA and CDR2 YNFKEQ come from the germline V gene. V shed 2 bases and J shed 5 bases, with 12 bases lying between them. CDR3 length: 14 amino acids. The CDR3 loop reads CASSQNDGLETQYF. The CDR3 DNA reads as TGTGCCAGCAGCCAAAATGACGGATTGGAGACCCAGTACTTC.

In this sample, this clonotype turned up many times. The chain is built from TRBV5-1 and TRBJ1-2, with D uncertain. The V end was cut by 5 bases, the J end by 7 bases, with 3 bases between. Germline CDR1 reads SGHRS; CDR2 reads YFSETQ. The CDR3 runs to 9 residues. The CDR3 protein is CASRGGYTF. CDR3 nucleotides: TGCGCCAGCAGAGGTGGCTACACCTTC. Full variable domain (rest looked up from reference TRBV5-1 and TRBJ1-2): KAGVTQTPRYLIKTRGQQVTLSCSPISGHRSVSWYQQTPGQGLQFLFEYFSETQRNKGNFPGRFSGRQFSNSRSEMNVSTLELGDSALYLCASRGGYTFGSGTRLTVV.

This clonotype was seen repeatedly, ten times or more. The V gene is TRBV2, the J gene TRBJ2-7; 7 bases match TRBD2. Germline V gene sequence: CDR1 SNHLY, CDR2 FYNNEI. Trimming took 7 bases from V and 4 from J; bases not matched to a gene: 10. The CDR3 has 14 residues. Here the CDR3 reads CASIEGTTTYEQYF. The CDR3 DNA reads as TGTGCCAGCATAGAGGGGACTACCACATACGAGCAGTACTTC.

This clonotype was seen only a few times. The V and J genes are TRBV5-1 and TRBJ2-2, with 13 bases identical to TRBD2. CDR1 is SGHRS, CDR2 YFSETQ, per germline. This CDR3 is 16 amino acids long. The junction had 4 bases not matched to a gene; V was cut back by 3 bases and J by 5 bases. For the CDR3, the DNA is TGCGCCAGCAGCTGGGGGACTAGCGGGAAGACCGGGGAGCTGTTTTTT. Its translation is CASSWGTSGKTGELFF. Complete variable domain (other parts from reference TRBV5-1 and TRBJ2-2): KAGVTQTPRYLIKTRGQQVTLSCSPISGHRSVSWYQQTPGQGLQFLFEYFSETQRNKGNFPGRFSGRQFSNSRSEMNVSTLELGDSALYLCASSWGTSGKTGELFFGEGSRLTVL.

The gene calls are TRBV15 and TRBJ2-1; no definite D call. The CDR3 spans 14 residues. The germline V and J ends were trimmed by 0 bases and 5 bases, with 8 bases remaining between them. Per the germline V gene, CDR1 is LNHNV and CDR2 is YYDKDF (reference sequence). CDR3: CATSRDISHNEQFF. The CDR3 DNA is TGTGCCACCAGCAGAGATATCAGCCACAATGAGCAGTTCTTC.

This clonotype was seen repeatedly, ten times or more. CDR3 in amino acids: CASSWGQGAREQYF. CDR3 nucleotides: TGTGCCAGCAGCTGGGGACAGGGGGCTCGCGAGCAGTACTTC. The chain couples TRBV7-2 to TRBJ2-7, with 12 bases matching TRBD1. The CDR3 consists of 14 residues. V dropped 4 bases and J dropped 6; count of bases not matched to a gene: 4. The germline gives CDR1 SGHTA, CDR2 FQGNSA.

This clonotype has a count of ten or more. The chain couples TRBV4-3 to TRBJ1-6; D is uncertain. V dropped 0 bases and J dropped 9 bases, with 15 bases sitting between them. The CDR3 totals 16 residues. The V gene's germline CDR1 is LGHNA and CDR2 YSLEER. DNA for the CDR3: TGCGCCAGCAGCCAAGATCGAGGAGTTAGAAGTTCACCCCTCCACTTT. As protein: CASSQDRGVRSSPLHF.

Many counts were recorded for this clonotype. This chain connects TRBV29-1 to TRBJ2-3, with 12 bases matching TRBD2. The V and J ends lost 0 bases and 6 bases, in that order; junction bases with no gene match: 10. The CDR3 consists of 17 residues. Germline V gene data show CDR1 as SQVTM and CDR2 as ANQGSEA. The CDR3 coding sequence is TGCAGCGTTGAAGATCCTAGCGGGGGGGCTTACGTGGATACGCAGTATTTT. Translated: CSVEDPSGGAYVDTQYF.

Ten or more counts support this clonotype. This chain links TRBV29-1 with TRBJ2-3; no firm D call. V was clipped by 2 bases and J by 4 bases, with 10 bases between them. CDR1 SQVTM and CDR2 ANQGSEA come from the germline V gene. This CDR3 is built from 13 residues. CDR3 sequence (DNA): TGCAGCGTTGAAAGGGTTGCGGCAGATACGCAGTATTTT. This sequence encodes CSVERVAADTQYF.

The chain is built from TRBV6-5 and TRBJ1-2; D gene uncertain. Germline CDR1 is MNHEY and CDR2 is SVGAGI. The CDR3 has 14 amino acids. The V gene lost 2 bases and the J gene lost 2 bases, with 9 bases spanning the gap. The CDR3, as DNA: TGTGCCAGCAGTTACACCACAAGAAACTATGGCTACACCTTC. This gives the protein CASSYTTRNYGYTF.

This clonotype has more than one count but fewer than ten. The V and J genes are TRBV4-3 and TRBJ2-5, with 9 nucleotides matching TRBD2. Germline CDR1 is LGHNA and CDR2 is YSLEER. The J segment lost 6 bases and the V segment lost 4 bases, leaving 3 bases of the junction unmatched. The CDR3 contains 13 residues. The CDR3 coding sequence is TGCGCCAGCAGCCCAGGGACTAGCAAGACCCAGTACTTC. It codes for CASSPGTSKTQYF.

This clonotype was recorded many times. The CDR3 sequence is CAISEPLGATINYGYTF. The CDR3 DNA is TGTGCCATCAGTGAACCCCTCGGGGCCACTATTAACTATGGCTACACCTTC. The chain is built from TRBV10-3 and TRBJ1-2; D is possibly TRBD1 (5 bases). Trimming left V 3 bases short and J 1 base short, with 18 bases between. The CDR3 contains 17 residues. Germline V gives CDR1 ENHRY, CDR2 SYGVKD.

This clonotype was recorded a few times. The chain employs TRBV6-5 and TRBJ2-1, with TRBD2 matching over 7 bases. There are 17 residues in the CDR3. The J segment lost 4 bases and the V segment lost 1 base, leaving 10 bases of the junction unmatched. Germline loops: CDR1 MNHEY, CDR2 SVGAGI. The CDR3 coding sequence is TGTGCCAGCAGTTACTGGTCGTACGGGAGGATTTACAATGAGCAGTTCTTC. Translated: CASSYWSYGRIYNEQFF.